Below, one T cell receptor beta chain is given with its context. This sample is drawn from a study of shared clonotypes between healthy human individuals. Donors comprised healthy HIV-negative adults lacking recent acute infections or vaccinations. From germline, CDR1 is SGHRS and CDR2 YFSETQ. J lost 3 bases, V lost 0 bases, and 13 bases had no gene match. There are 18 residues in the CDR3. In the original analysis: From ImmunoSEQ came sequences covering only the junction and carrying no quality scores, so filtering differed. TCRdb's table, derived via immunoSEQ multiplex PCR, lists solely in-frame clones and lacks some. V and J calls and clone size are those listed in that table; D and trimming were worked out from the DNA. Here the sample spans over 850,000 clones, about 84% being singletons.

The chain carries TRBV5-1 and TRBJ2-3, with TRBD2 identical over 7 bases. The sequence derives from a man aged 18 to 35 in good health. Some clones in this sample may be carry-over from other donors' samples. Source material: memory CD4+ T cells from PBMCs. Subset of the sample: CD45RA-negative fraction. For the CDR3, the DNA is TGCGCCAGCAGCTTGGAGGCTAGCGGTTTTCGGTCGACAGATACGCAGTATTTT. The encoded protein is CASSLEASGFRSTDTQYF.